This T cell receptor (beta chain) came from a study of T cells in Graves' hyperthyroidism and ophthalmopathy. Findings and caveats of the study: Patients with ophthalmopathy were separated from those with stable hyperthyroidism by a 13 V-J model. Prediction of ophthalmopathy progression came a median around 6 months pre-onset.

The germline V gene has CDR1 SNHLY and CDR2 FYNNEI. The CDR3 has 15 amino acids. V was clipped by 7 bases and J by 6 bases; unmatched bases: 12. The source material, RNA transcripts, was used to amplify TCR beta CDR3 regions. A first-round RT-PCR of the TCR CDR3 used the HTBI primer set. TCRdb independently ran MiXCR on the multiplex PCR reads; one entry per CDR3 protein. The data contain about 840,000 distinct CDR3 sequences, over 35% of them seen just once; the ten biggest clones take up more than 7%. A remark on this clonotype: The antigen remains undetermined.

This sequence was found in a man aged 18 to 35 with Graves' hyperthyroidism. The genes are TRBV2 and TRBJ2-7; the match to TRBD1 covers 10 bases. The sample was blood. Here the CDR3 reads CASTLGGQGRVEQYF. The CDR3, as DNA: TGTGCCAGCACTCTGGGGGGACAGGGGAGGGTCGAGCAGTACTTC.